These T cell receptor beta chains were read from a single sample in a study of control samples from healthy donors and cancer patients. Assay used: immunoSEQ multiplex PCR; TCRdb lists only in-frame clones, some missing. Among 85,000 to 90,000 clones listed, about 85% were seen once. The specimen sequenced was blood. The receptors originated from a woman aged 40 to 50 in good health. The CDR3 runs from the conserved cysteine through the conserved F or W. A D gene is named only where the DNA matches it firmly. Some rows have no size entry. The others give once, few or many, or a class for an expanded clone.

cdr3_nt cdr3_aa clone_size j_call cdr3_length v_call d_call
TGTGCCAGTAGTATCGCAGGGATGACCAAAAACATTCAGTACTTC CASSIAGMTKNIQYF - TRBJ2-4 15 TRBV19 -
TGTGCCAGCAGTGAAACCCGGACAGGGATTGCGGATACGCAGTATTTT CASSETRTGIADTQYF few TRBJ2-3 16 TRBV6-1 TRBD1
TGTGCCAGCACCTCGGCATTGGGGCGTCGCTATGGCTACACCTTC CASTSALGRRYGYTF - TRBJ1-2 15 TRBV5-8 -
TGTGCCAGCAGCTTGGGGGCGGGTACGCAGTATTTT CASSLGAGTQYF - TRBJ2-3 12 TRBV5-6 -
TGTGCCAGCAGCTTCTCTAGCGGGGGCCCTTCCTACAATGAGCAGTTCTTC CASSFSSGGPSYNEQFF - TRBJ2-1 17 TRBV5-6 TRBD2
TGTGCCTGGAGTGTAGGGTCAGATAATCAGCCCCAGCATTTT CAWSVGSDNQPQHF - TRBJ1-5 14 TRBV30 -
TGTGCCAGCAGTTATATAACAGGGGGCCAGTACTTC CASSYITGGQYF - TRBJ2-5 12 TRBV6-2/TRBV6-3 TRBD1
TGTGCCAGCAGTGTCGGTAGCGGGGCTAATGAGCAGTTCTTC CASSVGSGANEQFF - TRBJ2-1 14 TRBV6-4 TRBD2
TGTGCCAGCACGCGGGGGGCCGGGACAGATACGCAGTATTTT CASTRGAGTDTQYF - TRBJ2-3 14 TRBV9 TRBD2
TGTGCCAGCAGCTTATCGTCGGTCTATGGCTACACCTTC CASSLSSVYGYTF - TRBJ1-2 13 TRBV7-9 -
TGTGCCAGCAGCTTAGGAGAAAACAATGAGCAGTTCTTC CASSLGENNEQFF - TRBJ2-1 13 TRBV7-2 -
TGCGCCAGCAGCCAAGAGAGGGACTATACCCCTCGGACCCTCCACTTT CASSQERDYTPRTLHF few TRBJ1-6 16 TRBV4-3 -
TGTGCCAGCAGCTTACAATCATCCGGGACACCGAGCACCATATATTTT CASSLQSSGTPSTIYF few TRBJ1-3 16 TRBV7-2 -
TGCGCCAGCAGCCCCGATGGGGGTGTGGGGCTCTATGGCTACACCTTC CASSPDGGVGLYGYTF - TRBJ1-2 16 TRBV4-3 -
TGTGCCAGCAGCCAAGGGTTCGGGGGGCTCACTGAAGCTTTCTTT CASSQGFGGLTEAFF - TRBJ1-1 15 TRBV3-1/TRBV3-2 -
TGTGCCAGCAGCGACTACCCCCAGCGGGGTGACACAGATACGCAGTATTTT CASSDYPQRGDTDTQYF - TRBJ2-3 17 TRBV2 TRBD2
TGTGCCAGCAGCGTCACAGGGGCTTCAGCGGAAGAGACCCAGTACTTC CASSVTGASAEETQYF - TRBJ2-5 16 TRBV9 TRBD1
TGTGCCAGCAGCTTAACAACTGGGGGGTACATGAACACTGAAGCTTTCTTT CASSLTTGGYMNTEAFF - TRBJ1-1 17 TRBV7-3 -
TGTGCCAGTAGAGTAACAGGGGATTCACCCCTCCACTTT CASRVTGDSPLHF - TRBJ1-6 13 TRBV19 TRBD1
TGCAGCGTTGTGCGGACAGGATCCTACGAGCAGTACTTC CSVVRTGSYEQYF - TRBJ2-7 13 TRBV29-1 TRBD1
TGTGCCAGTAGTCCATGGGACGGGAGAGTAAATGAAAAACTGTTTTTT CASSPWDGRVNEKLFF - TRBJ1-4 16 TRBV19 -
TGTGCCAGCAGCGGGCAGGGGGCTGCTGGGGAGCTGTTTTTT CASSGQGAAGELFF - TRBJ2-2 14 TRBV6-5 TRBD1
TGTGCCAGCAGTTTACGGGGGCGGCAGGGGAGGAACACTGAAGCTTTCTTT CASSLRGRQGRNTEAFF - TRBJ1-1 17 TRBV27 -
TGCGCCAGCAGCCAAACCCTAGGGAAGTATAATTCACCCCTCCACTTT CASSQTLGKYNSPLHF - TRBJ1-6 16 TRBV4-1 -
TGCGCCAGCAGCCAGCTACCCGGGGCGGGTGGCTACACCTTC CASSQLPGAGGYTF - TRBJ1-2 14 TRBV4-1 -